Included here is one T cell receptor beta chain sequence, with context. These data come from a study of CD8 T cells in Susac syndrome. V was trimmed by 6 bases and J by 2 bases, leaving 11 bases between them. Germline CDR1 and CDR2: MNHEY and SVGEGT. The CDR3 totals 14 residues. RNA amounts of about 0.45 to 1 ug underwent reverse transcription with random hexamers. TCRdb reprocessed the immunoSEQ multiplex PCR reads via MiXCR and lists one record per CDR3 protein. The repertoire holds some 57,000 distinct CDR3 sequences, with around 94% as singletons. Healthy donors served as the controls. They were matched for age and sex.

The V gene is TRBV6-2 or TRBV6-3, the J gene TRBJ2-1; D gene uncertain. The TCR comes from a human donor in good health. Specimen: CD8+ T cells from PBMCs. The DNA for the CDR3 is TGTGCCAGCAGACCCGACGGTCCCTACAATGAGCAGTTCTTC. It specifies CASRPDGPYNEQFF.